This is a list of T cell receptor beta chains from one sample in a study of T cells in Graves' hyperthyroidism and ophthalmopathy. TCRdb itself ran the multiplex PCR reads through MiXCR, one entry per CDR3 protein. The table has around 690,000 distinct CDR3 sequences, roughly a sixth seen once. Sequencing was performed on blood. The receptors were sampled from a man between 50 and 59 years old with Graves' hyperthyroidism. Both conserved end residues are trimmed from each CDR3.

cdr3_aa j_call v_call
ASSLVGLAVNEQF TRBJ2-1 TRBV7-2
ASTGQGNYGYT TRBJ1-2 TRBV19
SARVSGTSGRTDTQY TRBJ2-3 TRBV20-1
ASSHRRVGNYGYT TRBJ1-2 TRBV12-3/TRBV12-4
ASSLLASGTLYEQY TRBJ2-7 TRBV27
ATGLAGANTGELF TRBJ2-2 TRBV30
ASSFWDSGNTIY TRBJ1-3 TRBV28
ASSVLGGNEQF TRBJ2-1 TRBV9
SATDRGYEQY TRBJ2-7 TRBV29-1
ASSRPVANYGYT TRBJ1-2 TRBV28
ASSYRERAEQY TRBJ2-7 TRBV6-5
ASSSGLAEPYNEQF TRBJ2-1 TRBV13
ASSLDIGGYGYT TRBJ1-2 TRBV12-3/TRBV12-4
SARRDTKNTEAF TRBJ1-1 TRBV20-1
ASETDRGIYGYT TRBJ1-2 TRBV6-1
ASSPPGGGKVGEQY TRBJ2-7 TRBV7-9
ASSVGQGARGAF TRBJ1-1 TRBV9
ASSPSRGRAYEQY TRBJ2-7 TRBV18
SAKVRGPYEQY TRBJ2-7 TRBV20-1
SVGGGGYEQY TRBJ2-7 TRBV29-1
ASSLLADNEQF TRBJ2-1 TRBV7-9
ARRDRANTEAF TRBJ1-1 TRBV30
ASGWTGDVYEQY TRBJ2-7 TRBV27
ASSQDWTGEKTQY TRBJ2-5 TRBV4-1
ASSSTGTPYGYT TRBJ1-2 TRBV28
ASSLGFGYTEAF TRBJ1-1 TRBV28
ATRNRNRPEQY TRBJ2-7 TRBV15
ASSYRDFQGSEQY TRBJ2-7 TRBV7-9
ASSYNSGVGQPQH TRBJ1-5 TRBV6-1
ASRERGNYGYT TRBJ1-2 TRBV5-6
ASRAVSGDYGYT TRBJ1-2 TRBV5-1
ASSSLTSGLSGEQF TRBJ2-1 TRBV5-4
ASSPPHRNTEAF TRBJ1-1 TRBV18
SAKRAYNEQF TRBJ2-1 TRBV20-1
AGNIWGPVREQY TRBJ2-7 TRBV11-2
ASSFVAGGGADTQY TRBJ2-3 TRBV7-2
ASSPPGQGAETQY TRBJ2-5 TRBV11-2
ASSLGQGVWVTDTQY TRBJ2-3 TRBV11-2
ASSQGPTPGYNEQF TRBJ2-1 TRBV4-1
ASSGGRGVGEKLF TRBJ1-4 TRBV7-2
ATSGAGGPDEQY TRBJ2-7 TRBV15
SAKAYWDRPEGYT TRBJ1-2 TRBV20-1
SARMDGNTEAF TRBJ1-1 TRBV20-1
ASTPIGQGAVTEAF TRBJ1-1 TRBV18